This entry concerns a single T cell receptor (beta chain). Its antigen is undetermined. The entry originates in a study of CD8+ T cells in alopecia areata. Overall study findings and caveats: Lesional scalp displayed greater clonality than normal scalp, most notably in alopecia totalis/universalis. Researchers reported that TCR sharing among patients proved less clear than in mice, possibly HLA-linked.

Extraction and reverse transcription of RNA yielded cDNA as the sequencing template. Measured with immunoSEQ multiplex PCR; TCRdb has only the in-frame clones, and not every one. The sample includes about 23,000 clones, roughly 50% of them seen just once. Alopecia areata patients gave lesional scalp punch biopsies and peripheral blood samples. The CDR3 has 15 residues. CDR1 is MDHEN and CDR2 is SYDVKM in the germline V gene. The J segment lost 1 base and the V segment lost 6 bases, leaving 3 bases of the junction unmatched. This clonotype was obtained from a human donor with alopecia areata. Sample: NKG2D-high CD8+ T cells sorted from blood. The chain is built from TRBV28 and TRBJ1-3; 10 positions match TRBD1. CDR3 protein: CASRRDRGSGNTIYF. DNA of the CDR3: TGTGCCAGCAGAAGGGACAGGGGATCTGGAAACACCATATATTTT. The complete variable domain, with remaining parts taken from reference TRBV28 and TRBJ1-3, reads DVKVTQSSRYLVKRTGEKVFLECVQDMDHENMFWYRQDPGLGLRLIYFSYDVKMKEKGDIPEGYSVSREKKERFSLILESASTNQTSMYLCASRRDRGSGNTIYFGEGSWLTVV.